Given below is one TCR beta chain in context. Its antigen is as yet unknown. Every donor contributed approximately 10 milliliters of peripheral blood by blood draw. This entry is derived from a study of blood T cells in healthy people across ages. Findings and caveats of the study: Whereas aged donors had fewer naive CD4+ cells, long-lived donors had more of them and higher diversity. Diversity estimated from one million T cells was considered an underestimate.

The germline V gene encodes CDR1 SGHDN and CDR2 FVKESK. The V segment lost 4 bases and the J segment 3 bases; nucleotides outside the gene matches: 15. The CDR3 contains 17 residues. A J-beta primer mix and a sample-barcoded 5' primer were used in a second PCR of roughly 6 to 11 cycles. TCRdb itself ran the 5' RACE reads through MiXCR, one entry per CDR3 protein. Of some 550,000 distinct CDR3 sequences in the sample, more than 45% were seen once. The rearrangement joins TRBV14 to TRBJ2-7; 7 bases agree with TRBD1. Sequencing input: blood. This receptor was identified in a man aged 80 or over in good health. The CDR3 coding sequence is TGTGCCAGCAGCCGACGAAACACCGGGACAGTGCGCTACGAGCAGTACTTC. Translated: CASSRRNTGTVRYEQYF.